This T cell receptor beta chain was recovered during a study of prognosis after radiotherapy for stage I lung cancer. In the study overall: The biologically effective dose of the SBRT radiotherapy was at least 100 Gy, given over 3 to 5 fractions.

Genomic DNA served as the source from which two-round multiplex PCR generated TCR beta CDR3 amplicons. Specific primers for each TRBV and TRBJ gene were what first-round PCR used. Universal primers went into the second round of PCR. TCRdb reanalysed the multiplex PCR reads using MiXCR and keeps one entry per CDR3 protein. The sample comprises roughly 14,000 distinct CDR3 sequences, 25% to 30% of which are singletons, and roughly 13% rests with the top ten. This CDR3 comprises 14 residues. The V and J ends lost 0 bases and 7 bases respectively, with 12 bases between them. Germline V gene data show CDR1 as MGHRA and CDR2 as YSYEKL. This clonotype was found many times.

This TCR was recovered from a donor aged 50 or older with non-small cell lung cancer. This chain links TRBV4-1 with TRBJ1-1, with D hard to call. The source material was PBMCs, sampled before or after stereotactic body radiation therapy (not recorded which). The CDR3 coding sequence is TGCGCCAGCAGCCAAGAATCGGCGCAAGATGAAGCTTTCTTT. As protein: CASSQESAQDEAFF.